The sample holds one count of the clone carrying this T cell receptor beta chain. The sample comes from a study of blood T cell repertoires in COVID-19. Study-level information: Italy, Spain and the United States were the sources of the convalescent and acute COVID-19 samples.

Sequencing used immunoSEQ multiplex PCR; TCRdb keeps in-frame clones, though not all of them. Here the sample spans approximately 130,000 clones, around three quarters being singletons. The CDR3 loop spans 13 amino acids. The V and J ends lost 6 bases and 2 bases respectively, with 9 bases between them. The chain links TRBV23-1 to TRBJ2-3; a weak D match, TRBD1 (5 bases). TRBV23-1 is an ORF; its function is uncertain. The source of this sequence is a human donor in a cohort sampled during active COVID-19. The sample was peripheral blood. The CDR3 protein is CASRTESTDTQYF. CDR3 DNA sequence: TGCGCCAGCAGGACAGAGTCCACAGATACGCAGTATTTT.